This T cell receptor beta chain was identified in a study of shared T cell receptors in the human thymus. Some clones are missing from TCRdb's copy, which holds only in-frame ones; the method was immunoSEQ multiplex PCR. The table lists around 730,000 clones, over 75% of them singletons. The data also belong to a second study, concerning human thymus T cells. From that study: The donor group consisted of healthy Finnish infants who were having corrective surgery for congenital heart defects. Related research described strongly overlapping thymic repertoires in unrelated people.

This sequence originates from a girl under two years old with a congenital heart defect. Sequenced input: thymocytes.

In DNA, the CDR3 is TGTGCCAGCTCACCGGGGACGGACAGGCCGACTAACTATGGCTACACCTTC. This gives the protein CASSPGTDRPTNYGYTF. The chain combines TRBV18 with TRBJ1-2; the match to TRBD1 covers 7 bases. The CDR3 sequence is 17 residues long. The junction had 10 bases not matched to a gene; V was cut back by 3 bases and J by 0 bases. Germline CDR1 and CDR2: KGHSH and LQKENI.